A single sample gave rise to the 10 T cell receptor beta chains below, sequenced in a study of graft-versus-host responses after intestinal transplantation. These receptors have no known antigen. TCRdb keeps only in-frame clones here, not all; method: immunoSEQ multiplex PCR. The table has about 100,000 clones, about 90% seen once; the top ten hold around 0.95%. The sequencing used unstimulated CD4+ T cells sorted from spleen or lymph node cells, collected before transplant. These TCRs come from a human donor who was the organ donor for an intestinal transplant.

The chain links TRBV4-1 to TRBJ2-2, with 9 bases that match TRBD1. The germline V gene encodes CDR1 MGHRA and CDR2 YSYEKL. The CDR3 is 18 amino acids. Unmatched junction bases numbered 15, after V lost 8 bases and J lost 2 bases. The CDR3 spells CASSKSLITGGNTGELFF. DNA of the CDR3: TGCGCCAGCTCAAAGAGCCTAATCACAGGGGGCAACACCGGGGAGCTGTTTTTT.

The rearrangement uses TRBV28 and TRBJ1-1; tentatively, D is TRBD1 (6 bases). The germline CDR1 and CDR2 sequences are MDHEN and SYDVKM. V lost 11 bases and J 3 bases, leaving 16 bases between the germline ends. The CDR3 loop spans 13 amino acids. CDR3 amino acids: CAWQGIGDTEAFF. The CDR3 bases are TGTGCCTGGCAGGGGATCGGGGACACTGAAGCTTTCTTT.

This chain uses TRBV5-1 with TRBJ1-1, with D uncertain. This CDR3 has 14 residues. From germline, CDR1 is SGHRS and CDR2 YFSETQ. V shed 3 bases and J shed 4 bases, with 13 bases lying between them. CDR3 protein: CASSSRSGSTEAFF. The CDR3 DNA reads TGCGCCAGCAGCTCGCGCTCAGGTAGCACTGAAGCTTTCTTT.

V usage is TRBV5-6 and J usage is TRBJ2-3, with D hard to call. From germline, CDR1 is SGHDT and CDR2 YYEEEE. The V end lost 4 bases, the J end lost 2 bases, and 11 bases lay between the germline ends. The CDR3 runs 14 residues. CDR3 residues: CASSTSRVTDTQYF. CDR3 nucleotide sequence: TGTGCCAGCAGCACCAGCCGTGTCACAGATACGCAGTATTTT.

The chain carries TRBV30 and TRBJ1-6; 7 nucleotides match TRBD1. Germline V gives CDR1 GTSNPN, CDR2 SVGIG (reference sequence). The CDR3 consists of 12 residues. Unmatched junction bases numbered 4, after V lost 6 bases and J lost 8 bases. This CDR3 reads CACDREDSPLHF. CDR3 DNA sequence: TGTGCCTGCGACAGGGAGGATTCACCCCTCCACTTT.

The chain links TRBV11-3 to TRBJ1-1; no reliable D call. The CDR3 totals 11 residues. Germline V gives CDR1 SGHNT, CDR2 YENEEA. V shed 4 bases and J shed 1 base, with 1 base lying between them. The CDR3 bases are TGTGCCAGCAGCTGGAACACTGAAGCTTTCTTT. This sequence encodes CASSWNTEAFF. Complete variable domain (other parts from reference TRBV11-3 and TRBJ1-1): EAGVVQSPRYKIIEKKQPVAFWCNPISGHNTLYWYLQNLGQGPELLIRYENEEAVDDSQLPKDRFSAERLKGVDSTLKIQPAELGDSAVYLCASSWNTEAFFGQGTRLTVV.

This clone has a handful of counts. Here the CDR3 DNA reads TGTGCCAGCATGGGAAGTAAAAACATTCAGTACTTC. This gives the protein CASMGSKNIQYF. V and J are TRBV6-6 and TRBJ2-4; D gene unclear. The CDR3 totals 12 residues. Per germline, CDR1 MNHNY and CDR2 SVGAGI (reference sequence). Deletions cut 7 bases from V and 4 bases from J, with 8 bases between.

The DNA for the CDR3 is TGTGCCAGCAGCCTCGCGGGGGGGCCGGAGACCCAGTACTTC. Amino acid sequence: CASSLAGGPETQYF. The gene calls are TRBV7-2 and TRBJ2-5, with 9 bases aligning to TRBD2. The CDR3 runs 14 residues. V lost 5 bases to trimming and J lost 5 bases; unmatched junction nucleotides: 6. Germline assignment: CDR1 SGHTA and CDR2 FQGNSA.

This sequence joins TRBV7-9 and TRBJ2-1, with D unresolved. V was pared by 4 bases and J by 6 bases, with 13 bases between. The CDR3 consists of 14 residues. Germline V gene lookup returns CDR1 SEHNR and CDR2 FQNEAQ (reference sequence). CDR3 region: CASSSRIFINEQFF. DNA of the CDR3: TGTGCCAGCAGCTCTAGGATATTTATCAATGAGCAGTTCTTC.

CDR3 DNA: TGTGCCAGCAGTGGACAGGGGAATAATTCACCCCTCCACTTT. This translates into CASSGQGNNSPLHF. The chain is built from TRBV25-1 and TRBJ1-6; 8 nucleotides agree with TRBD1. The CDR3 has 14 residues. V was clipped by 4 bases and J by 5 bases; unmatched bases: 1. The germline CDR1 and CDR2 sequences are MGHDK and SYGVNS.